Following are 17 T cell receptor beta chains from one sample sequenced in a study of cytomegalovirus exposure and HLA in healthy donors. Primers included in the PCR were 60 Vbeta and 13 Jbeta primers. The assay was immunoSEQ multiplex PCR, and TCRdb's table has in-frame clones only and misses some. This repertoire shows some 140,000 clones, 76% found once; its top ten account for around 2%. The sequencing sample was made of PBMCs. The source of these receptors is a female donor in good health and CMV-seropositive.

The chain recombines TRBV6-5 with TRBJ2-1; D uncertain. The CDR3 is 13 residues long. V shed 5 bases and J shed 10 bases, with 15 bases lying between them. Germline V CDR1 and CDR2: MNHEY, SVGAGI. The CDR3 nucleotides are TGTGCCAGCAGTCCCGCGTCTAGAGTAGAGCAGTTCTTC. Its protein is CASSPASRVEQFF.

The rearrangement uses TRBV2 and TRBJ1-1; TRBD1 might be the D (5 bases). The CDR3 spans 16 residues. Germline V gene sequence: CDR1 SNHLY, CDR2 FYNNEI. Trimming pared 0 bases from V and 7 bases from J, leaving 18 bases between. CDR3 residues: CASSEAQTPRGFEAFF. CDR3 in DNA: TGTGCCAGCAGTGAAGCGCAAACCCCGCGGGGCTTTGAAGCTTTCTTT.

The chain links TRBV30 to TRBJ2-7, with 7 positions matching TRBD2. This CDR3 is built from 12 residues. CDR1 is GTSNPN and CDR2 is SVGIG in the germline V gene (reference sequence). The V and J ends lost 4 bases and 4 bases, in that order; junction bases with no gene match: 4. The DNA of the CDR3 is TGTGCCTGGACTAGCGGACTTTACGAGCAGTACTTC. Amino acids: CAWTSGLYEQYF.

This clone was observed a single time. The chain couples TRBV7-9 to TRBJ1-1; maybe TRBD1 (6 bases). The CDR3 has 16 residues. Germline CDR1 SEHNR, CDR2 FQNEAQ (reference sequence). The V end lost 4 bases, the J end lost 3 bases, and 18 bases lay between the germline ends. The CDR3: CASSSRSTGTHTEAFF. Written as DNA, the CDR3 is TGTGCCAGCAGCTCGAGATCAACAGGGACCCACACTGAAGCTTTCTTT.

The chain recombines TRBV7-9 with TRBJ1-2, with 7 nucleotides matching TRBD1. Germline V gene sequence: CDR1 SEHNR, CDR2 FQNEAQ (reference sequence). The CDR3 covers 14 residues. V lost 5 bases, J lost 5 bases, and 8 bases stayed unmatched. In DNA form, the CDR3 reads TGTGCCAGCAGCCAGAGACAGGGTCTGTATGGCTACACCTTC. Translated, it gives CASSQRQGLYGYTF.

The CDR3 sequence is CAISVIWTSGENNEQFF. The CDR3 coding sequence is TGTGCCATCAGTGTTATTTGGACTAGCGGGGAGAACAATGAGCAGTTCTTC. This chain uses TRBV10-3 with TRBJ2-1; TRBD2 matches at 12 bases. The CDR3 totals 17 residues. Germline V CDR1 and CDR2: ENHRY, SYGVKD. V was clipped by 4 bases and J by 5 bases; unmatched bases: 9.

This chain joins TRBV6-6 and TRBJ1-2, with a tentative D call TRBD1 (5 bases). The germline V gene encodes CDR1 MNHNY and CDR2 SVGAGI (reference sequence). Deletions cut 5 bases from V and 4 bases from J, with 11 bases between. This CDR3 has 13 residues. The CDR3 DNA reads as TGTGCCAGCAGTGCGACAGTTCTCTATGGCTACACCTTC. Its translation: CASSATVLYGYTF.

The chain combines TRBV11-2 with TRBJ1-5; 8 bases agree with TRBD1. In germline, CDR1 is SGHAT, CDR2 FQNNGV. The CDR3 sequence is 14 residues long. V shed 5 bases, J shed 5 bases, and the junction held 5 bases outside the gene matches. The CDR3 DNA follows: TGTGCCAGCAGCCGGACAGGGAGAGATCAGCCCCAGCATTTT. It yields the protein CASSRTGRDQPQHF.

The J gene is TRBJ2-5, the V gene TRBV4-2; D possibly corresponds to TRBD2 (6 bases). Trimming took off 1 base at V and 1 base at J, with 16 bases between the two ends. In germline, CDR1 is LGHNA, CDR2 YNFKEQ. This CDR3 region has 17 residues. This chain's CDR3 is CASSQVRLDYGQETQYF. The CDR3 bases are TGTGCCAGCAGCCAAGTTCGACTAGATTATGGCCAAGAGACCCAGTACTTC.

This clone was seen more than once but under ten times. The chain has TRBV18 and TRBJ1-2, with D unclear. Germline lookup yields CDR1 KGHSH and CDR2 LQKENI. This CDR3 is 14 amino acids long. With 3 bases removed from V and 0 bases from J, the gap between germline ends came to 8 bases. The CDR3 DNA follows: TGTGCCAGCTCACCTCAGGTTACTAACTATGGCTACACCTTC. As protein: CASSPQVTNYGYTF.

The chain is built from TRBV7-9 and TRBJ1-4; the match to TRBD1 covers 7 bases. This CDR3 region has 14 residues. Trimming removed 4 bases from V and 4 bases from J; junction bases left unmatched: 3. CDR1 SEHNR and CDR2 FQNEAQ come from the germline V gene (reference sequence). The CDR3 DNA is TGTGCCAGCAGCTGGGGACAGAGTAATGAAAAACTGTTTTTT. The encoded protein is CASSWGQSNEKLFF. The full variable domain, its missing parts supplied by reference TRBV7-9 and TRBJ1-4, is DTGVSQNPRHKITKRGQNVTFRCDPISEHNRLYWYRQTLGQGPEFLTYFQNEAQLEKSRLLSDRFSAERPKGSFSTLEIQRTEQGDSAMYLCASSWGQSNEKLFFGSGTQLSVL.

The V and J genes are TRBV5-4 and TRBJ1-2; D is ambiguous. CDR1 and CDR2 (germline): SGHNT, YYREEE (reference sequence). This CDR3 is built from 14 residues. Trimming left V 4 bases short and J 8 bases short, with 18 bases between. The CDR3 reads CASSPGRSPRGYTF. CDR3 sequence (DNA): TGTGCCAGCAGCCCCGGAAGGAGTCCTCGGGGCTACACCTTC.

The CDR3 here is CASSQSRHGQETQYF. As DNA, the CDR3 is TGCGCCAGCAGCCAGAGCCGACACGGACAAGAGACCCAGTACTTC. This chain connects TRBV4-1 to TRBJ2-5; no reliable D call. Germline CDR1 is MGHRA and CDR2 is YSYEKL. There are 15 residues in the CDR3. The ends were cut back, 3 bases at V and 2 bases at J, with 13 bases in the middle.

CDR3 DNA sequence: TGTGCCAGCAGACGGGGACAGGGGCCGGCACCCCTCCACTTT. It translates to CASRRGQGPAPLHF. The V gene is TRBV2, the J gene TRBJ1-6; 10 bases match TRBD1. The V segment lost 6 bases and the J segment 11 bases; nucleotides outside the gene matches: 7. This CDR3 has 14 residues. The germline V gene has CDR1 SNHLY and CDR2 FYNNEI.

The chain recombines TRBV4-2 with TRBJ2-1, with TRBD2 matching over 9 bases. V gave up 7 bases and J gave up 8 bases; unmatched junction bases: 12. This CDR3 contains 15 residues. Germline V lookup: CDR1 LGHNA, CDR2 YNFKEQ. CDR3 sequence (DNA): TGTGCCAGCACCCCGGGCGGGAGGGCCGAGGATGAGCAGTTCTTC. As protein: CASTPGGRAEDEQFF.

This chain connects TRBV18 to TRBJ2-7; D is possibly TRBD2 (5 bases). Germline CDR1 KGHSH, CDR2 LQKENI. Trimming removed 4 bases at V and 0 bases at J, with 10 bases between. The CDR3 loop spans 14 amino acids. The CDR3 bases are TGTGCCAGCTCACAATCCGGGGACTCCTACGAGCAGTACTTC. This codes for CASSQSGDSYEQYF.

The J gene is TRBJ2-5, the V gene TRBV5-5; D may be TRBD2 (6 bases). The CDR3 length is 16 residues. Germline-derived CDR1 and CDR2 are SGHKS and YYEKEE (reference sequence). The V and J ends lost 4 bases and 5 bases respectively, with 21 bases between them. The CDR3 nucleotides are TGTGCCAGCAGCCACCCATCGCGGGATCCCCAGGAGACCCAGTACTTC. Translated: CASSHPSRDPQETQYF.